A selection of T cell receptor beta chains follows, all from one sample in a study of blood T cell repertoires in COVID-19. Clones were sequenced by immunoSEQ multiplex PCR, and TCRdb holds only the in-frame ones, with some missing. This sample has more than 150,000 clones; less than 90% occur once, and the top ten carry over 7%. The material sequenced was PBMCs or T cells enriched from blood (not recorded which). The receptors here all came from a woman in her fifties or sixties who had recovered from COVID-19. The CDR3 runs from the conserved cysteine through the conserved F or W.

v_gene	j_gene	CDR3aa
TRBV9	TRBJ2-2	CASSVAPTANTGELFF
TRBV19	TRBJ1-1	CASSAYVTRTEAFF
TRBV6-5	TRBJ2-7	CASSYTGQGSEQYF
TRBV2	TRBJ1-1	CASSESRPNTEAFF
TRBV19	TRBJ2-7	CASSKSDGVGEQYF
TRBV6-5	TRBJ2-7	CASSYKAGPTYEQYF
TRBV11-2	TRBJ1-6	CASSLARLTYSPLHF
TRBV2	TRBJ1-6	CASSPGRGSSPLHF
TRBV18	TRBJ1-5	CASSPTGQGVQPQHF
TRBV5-1	TRBJ2-5	CASSPGTSQETQYF
TRBV5-1	TRBJ1-2	CASSLDRARVYTF
TRBV7-8	TRBJ1-1	CASSHPSYRDTREAFF
TRBV28	TRBJ2-3	CASSLMSAGVLGDTQYF
TRBV7-3	TRBJ2-1	CASSHRGGIDEQFF
TRBV29-1	TRBJ1-2	CSVVFAYGTTNYGYTF
TRBV7-3	TRBJ2-1	CASSLMSSSGSFRSSYNEQFF
TRBV19	TRBJ1-1	CASSNRGNTEAFF
TRBV6-4	TRBJ2-1	CASSDRIASSYNEQFF
TRBV19	TRBJ2-2	CASTGQGKGTGELFF
TRBV2	TRBJ2-3	CAIFSGTRGLPDTQYF
TRBV7-2	TRBJ1-1	CASSFNRGTEAFF
TRBV6-5	TRBJ1-2	CASSRGQGGDGYTF